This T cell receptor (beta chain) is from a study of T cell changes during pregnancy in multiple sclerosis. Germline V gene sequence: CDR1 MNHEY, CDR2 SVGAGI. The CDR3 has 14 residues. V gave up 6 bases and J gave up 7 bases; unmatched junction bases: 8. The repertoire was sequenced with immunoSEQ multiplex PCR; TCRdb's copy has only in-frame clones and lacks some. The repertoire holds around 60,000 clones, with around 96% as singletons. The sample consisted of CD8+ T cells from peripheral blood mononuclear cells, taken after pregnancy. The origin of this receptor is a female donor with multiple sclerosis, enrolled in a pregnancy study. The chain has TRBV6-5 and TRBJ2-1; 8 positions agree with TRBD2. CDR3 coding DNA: TGTGCCAGCAGCCGGGAGGGCCTAGGGAATGAGCAGTTCTTC. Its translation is CASSREGLGNEQFF.